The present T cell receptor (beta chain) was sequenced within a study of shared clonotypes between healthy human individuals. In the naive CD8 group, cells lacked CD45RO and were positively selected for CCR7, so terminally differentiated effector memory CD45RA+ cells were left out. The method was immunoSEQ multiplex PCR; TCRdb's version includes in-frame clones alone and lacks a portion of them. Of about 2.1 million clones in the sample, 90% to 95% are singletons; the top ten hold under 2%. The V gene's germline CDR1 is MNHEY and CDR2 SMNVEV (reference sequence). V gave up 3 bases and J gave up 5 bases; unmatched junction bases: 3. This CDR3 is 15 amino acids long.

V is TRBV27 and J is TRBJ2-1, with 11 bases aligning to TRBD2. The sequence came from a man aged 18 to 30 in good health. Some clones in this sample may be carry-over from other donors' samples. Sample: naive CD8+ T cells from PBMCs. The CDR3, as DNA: TGTGCCAGCAGTTTTGAACTAGCGGGAGACAATGAGCAGTTCTTC. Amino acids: CASSFELAGDNEQFF.